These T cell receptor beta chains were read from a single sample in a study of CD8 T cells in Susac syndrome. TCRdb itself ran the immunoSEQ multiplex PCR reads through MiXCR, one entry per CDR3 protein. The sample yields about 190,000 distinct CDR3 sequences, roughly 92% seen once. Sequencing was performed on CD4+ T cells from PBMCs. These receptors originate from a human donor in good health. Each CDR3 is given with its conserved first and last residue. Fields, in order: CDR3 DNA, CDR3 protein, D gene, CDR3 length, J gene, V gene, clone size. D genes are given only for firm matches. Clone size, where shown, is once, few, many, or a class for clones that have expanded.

cdr3_nt: TGTGCCACCAGCACGGGACAGGGGAGTTCACCCCTCCACTTT; cdr3_aa: CATSTGQGSSPLHF; d_call: TRBD1; cdr3_length: 14; j_call: TRBJ1-6; v_call: TRBV15; clone_size: NA
cdr3_nt: TGTGCCAGCAGCTTTCCGACAGGGTACACTGAAGCTTTCTTT; cdr3_aa: CASSFPTGYTEAFF; d_call: TRBD1; cdr3_length: 14; j_call: TRBJ1-1; v_call: TRBV11-2; clone_size: NA
cdr3_nt: TGTGCCAGCAGCCCGATGGCAGGGGTGAGTGAGCAGTTCTTC; cdr3_aa: CASSPMAGVSEQFF; d_call: NA; cdr3_length: 14; j_call: TRBJ2-1; v_call: TRBV7-3; clone_size: NA
cdr3_nt: TGTGCCAGCTTACCCAGGGGCGTCGGGAACACTGAAGCTTTCTTT; cdr3_aa: CASLPRGVGNTEAFF; d_call: NA; cdr3_length: 15; j_call: TRBJ1-1; v_call: TRBV18; clone_size: NA
cdr3_nt: TGTGCCAGCAGCCAGGGTGACAGGGCCAATCAGCCCCAGCATTTT; cdr3_aa: CASSQGDRANQPQHF; d_call: TRBD1; cdr3_length: 15; j_call: TRBJ1-5; v_call: TRBV28; clone_size: NA
cdr3_nt: TGTGCCAGCAGCCCGGAACCCAATCAGCCCCAGCATTTT; cdr3_aa: CASSPEPNQPQHF; d_call: NA; cdr3_length: 13; j_call: TRBJ1-5; v_call: TRBV5-4; clone_size: few
cdr3_nt: TGTGCCAGCAGCCAACTTAGCACAGATACGCAGTATTTT; cdr3_aa: CASSQLSTDTQYF; d_call: NA; cdr3_length: 13; j_call: TRBJ2-3; v_call: TRBV7-9; clone_size: NA
cdr3_nt: TGTGCCAGCAGCCGGGAGGCCGGGGAGCTGTTTTTT; cdr3_aa: CASSREAGELFF; d_call: TRBD2; cdr3_length: 12; j_call: TRBJ2-2; v_call: TRBV7-8; clone_size: NA
cdr3_nt: TGTGCCAGCAGTCCCCCCTGGAGAGGACAGCCCCAGCATTTT; cdr3_aa: CASSPPWRGQPQHF; d_call: NA; cdr3_length: 14; j_call: TRBJ1-5; v_call: TRBV28; clone_size: NA
cdr3_nt: TGTGCCAGCAGCTCTCTCGCGGGGTTGGGTACAGATACGCAGTATTTT; cdr3_aa: CASSSLAGLGTDTQYF; d_call: NA; cdr3_length: 16; j_call: TRBJ2-3; v_call: TRBV7-2; clone_size: NA
cdr3_nt: TGTGCCAGCAGTTTAGGTGAAGCTTTCTTT; cdr3_aa: CASSLGEAFF; d_call: NA; cdr3_length: 10; j_call: TRBJ1-1; v_call: TRBV28; clone_size: NA
cdr3_nt: TGTGCCAGCAGCATAGATACAGATACGCAGTATTTT; cdr3_aa: CASSIDTDTQYF; d_call: NA; cdr3_length: 12; j_call: TRBJ2-3; v_call: TRBV9; clone_size: NA
cdr3_nt: TGCGCCAGCAGCATTGGACAGGGACACACCGGGGAGCTGTTTTTT; cdr3_aa: CASSIGQGHTGELFF; d_call: TRBD1; cdr3_length: 15; j_call: TRBJ2-2; v_call: TRBV5-1; clone_size: NA
cdr3_nt: TGTGCCAGCAGCACCCTCATCGATCCGACAGGGGGCGAGGGCAATCAGCCCCAGCATTTT; cdr3_aa: CASSTLIDPTGGEGNQPQHF; d_call: TRBD1; cdr3_length: 20; j_call: TRBJ1-5; v_call: TRBV11-1; clone_size: NA
cdr3_nt: TGTGCCAGCAGCTACCGCCTCCCAGGACTAGCGGGGACTAGCCAAGAGACCCAGTACTTC; cdr3_aa: CASSYRLPGLAGTSQETQYF; d_call: TRBD2; cdr3_length: 20; j_call: TRBJ2-5; v_call: TRBV9; clone_size: NA
cdr3_nt: TGTGCCAGCAGCTTAGTAGGCAGTATTCGCCAAGAGACCCAGTACTTC; cdr3_aa: CASSLVGSIRQETQYF; d_call: NA; cdr3_length: 16; j_call: TRBJ2-5; v_call: TRBV7-9; clone_size: NA
cdr3_nt: TGTGCCAGCAACCCGACAGGGGGCTTAAGTAGCAATCAGCCCCAGCATTTT; cdr3_aa: CASNPTGGLSSNQPQHF; d_call: TRBD1; cdr3_length: 17; j_call: TRBJ1-5; v_call: TRBV12-3/TRBV12-4; clone_size: NA
cdr3_nt: TGTGCCAGCAGGACCCCCGGGGCTACAGATACGCAGTATTTT; cdr3_aa: CASRTPGATDTQYF; d_call: NA; cdr3_length: 14; j_call: TRBJ2-3; v_call: TRBV28; clone_size: NA